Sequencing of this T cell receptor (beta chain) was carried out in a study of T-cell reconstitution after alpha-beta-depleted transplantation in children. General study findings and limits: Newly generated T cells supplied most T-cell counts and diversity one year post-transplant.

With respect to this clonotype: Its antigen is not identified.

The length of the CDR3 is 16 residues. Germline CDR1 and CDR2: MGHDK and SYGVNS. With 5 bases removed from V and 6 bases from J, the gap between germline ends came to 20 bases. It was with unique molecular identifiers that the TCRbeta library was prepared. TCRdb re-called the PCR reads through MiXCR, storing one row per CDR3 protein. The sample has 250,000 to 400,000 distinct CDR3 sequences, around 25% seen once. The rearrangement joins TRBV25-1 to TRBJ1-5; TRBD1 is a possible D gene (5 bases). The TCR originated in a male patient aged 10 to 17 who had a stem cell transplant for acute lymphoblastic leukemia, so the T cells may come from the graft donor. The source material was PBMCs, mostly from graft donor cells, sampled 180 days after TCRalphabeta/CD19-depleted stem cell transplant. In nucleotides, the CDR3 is TGTGCCAGCAGTCCCCCCGGGGGGGGAATGACTCAGCCCCAGCATTTT. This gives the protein CASSPPGGGMTQPQHF.